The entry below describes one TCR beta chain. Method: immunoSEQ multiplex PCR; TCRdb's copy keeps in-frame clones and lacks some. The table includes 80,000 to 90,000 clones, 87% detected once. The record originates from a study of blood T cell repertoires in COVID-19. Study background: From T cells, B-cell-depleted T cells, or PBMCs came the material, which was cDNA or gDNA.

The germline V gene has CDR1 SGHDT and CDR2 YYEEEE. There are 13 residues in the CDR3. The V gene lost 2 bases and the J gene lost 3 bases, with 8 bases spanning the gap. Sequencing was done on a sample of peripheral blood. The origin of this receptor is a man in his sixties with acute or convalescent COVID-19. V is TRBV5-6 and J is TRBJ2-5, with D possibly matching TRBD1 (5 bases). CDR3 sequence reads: CASSLVGEETQYF. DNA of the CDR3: TGTGCCAGCAGCTTAGTAGGGGAAGAGACCCAGTACTTC. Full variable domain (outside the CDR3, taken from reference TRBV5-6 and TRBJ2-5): DAGVTQSPTHLIKTRGQQVTLRCSPKSGHDTVSWYQQALGQGPQFIFQYYEEEERQRGNFPDRFSGHQFPNYSSELNVNALLLGDSALYLCASSLVGEETQYFGPGTRLLVL.